Listed below are T cell receptor beta chains from one sample, sequenced in a study of beta chain features in type 1 diabetes. Assay: immunoSEQ multiplex PCR; the TCRdb copy retains only in-frame clones and omits some. The data contain roughly 400,000 clones, approximately 16% of them singletons. The source material was naive CD4+ T cells from blood. The receptors stem from a young woman in good health. Both conserved end residues are part of each CDR3. Fields, in order: D gene, V gene, clone size, J gene, CDR3 protein, CDR3 DNA. A D gene is named only where the DNA matches it firmly. The size field is filled for only some rows; it gives once, few, many or a size class.

D gene: .; V gene: TRBV27; clone size: .; J gene: TRBJ2-3; CDR3 protein: CASRDQGRTDTQYF; CDR3 DNA: TGTGCCAGCAGGGACCAGGGGCGAACAGATACGCAGTATTTT
D gene: .; V gene: TRBV27; clone size: .; J gene: TRBJ2-2; CDR3 protein: CASSLAGNTGELFF; CDR3 DNA: TGTGCCAGCAGTTTGGCAGGGAACACCGGGGAGCTGTTTTTT
D gene: .; V gene: TRBV7-2; clone size: .; J gene: TRBJ2-3; CDR3 protein: CASSLGTKSDTQYF; CDR3 DNA: TGTGCCAGCAGCTTAGGCACAAAATCAGATACGCAGTATTTT
D gene: .; V gene: TRBV19; clone size: .; J gene: TRBJ1-4; CDR3 protein: CASSIGVLEKLFF; CDR3 DNA: TGTGCCAGTAGTATCGGTGTTCTTGAAAAACTGTTTTTT
D gene: .; V gene: TRBV5-4; clone size: .; J gene: TRBJ1-4; CDR3 protein: CASSLGVEKLFF; CDR3 DNA: TGTGCCAGCAGCTTAGGGGTTGAAAAACTGTTTTTT
D gene: TRBD1; V gene: TRBV28; clone size: .; J gene: TRBJ2-1; CDR3 protein: CASSLRQGADEQFF; CDR3 DNA: TGTGCCAGCAGTTTAAGGCAGGGGGCGGATGAGCAGTTCTTC
D gene: TRBD1; V gene: TRBV30; clone size: .; J gene: TRBJ1-5; CDR3 protein: CAWSRDREQPQHF; CDR3 DNA: TGTGCCTGGAGTCGGGACAGGGAACAGCCCCAGCATTTT
D gene: .; V gene: TRBV5-1; clone size: few; J gene: TRBJ2-2; CDR3 protein: CASSPPKGTGELFF; CDR3 DNA: TGCGCCAGCAGCCCGCCAAAGGGGACCGGGGAGCTGTTTTTT
D gene: .; V gene: TRBV7-9; clone size: .; J gene: TRBJ2-2; CDR3 protein: CASSLMRDLPGELFF; CDR3 DNA: TGTGCCAGCAGCTTAATGCGGGATCTCCCCGGGGAGCTGTTTTTT
D gene: .; V gene: TRBV18; clone size: few; J gene: TRBJ2-2; CDR3 protein: CASSPRRHNTGELFF; CDR3 DNA: TGTGCCAGCTCACCTCGGCGGCATAACACCGGGGAGCTGTTTTTT
D gene: .; V gene: TRBV9; clone size: .; J gene: TRBJ2-3; CDR3 protein: CASSVEVAGWFRDTQYF; CDR3 DNA: TGTGCCAGCAGCGTAGAGGTCGCGGGATGGTTTCGAGATACGCAGTATTTT
D gene: TRBD1; V gene: TRBV30; clone size: .; J gene: TRBJ2-7; CDR3 protein: CAWSGARDRVYEQYF; CDR3 DNA: TGTGCCTGGAGTGGGGCTCGGGACAGGGTCTACGAGCAGTACTTC
D gene: TRBD1; V gene: TRBV5-6; clone size: few; J gene: TRBJ1-4; CDR3 protein: CASSLPGTGVNEKLFF; CDR3 DNA: TGTGCCAGCAGCTTGCCGGGGACAGGAGTTAATGAAAAACTGTTTTTT
D gene: .; V gene: TRBV7-9; clone size: .; J gene: TRBJ2-1; CDR3 protein: CASSLVREQFF; CDR3 DNA: TGTGCCAGCAGCTTAGTTCGGGAGCAGTTCTTC
D gene: .; V gene: TRBV7-3; clone size: few; J gene: TRBJ2-3; CDR3 protein: CASSKQGTALSTDTQYF; CDR3 DNA: TGTGCCAGCAGCAAGCAAGGGACTGCACTTAGCACAGATACGCAGTATTTT
D gene: .; V gene: TRBV4-3; clone size: .; J gene: TRBJ2-2; CDR3 protein: CASSQERDTGELFF; CDR3 DNA: TGCGCCAGCAGCCAAGAACGAGACACCGGGGAGCTGTTTTTT
D gene: .; V gene: TRBV5-6; clone size: few; J gene: TRBJ2-1; CDR3 protein: CASSLLARGDYNEQFF; CDR3 DNA: TGTGCCAGCAGCTTGTTGGCCAGGGGCGATTACAATGAGCAGTTCTTC
D gene: TRBD2; V gene: TRBV30; clone size: .; J gene: TRBJ2-1; CDR3 protein: CAWRRASGREQFF; CDR3 DNA: TGTGCCTGGAGACGGGCTAGCGGCCGTGAGCAGTTCTTC
D gene: TRBD2; V gene: TRBV13; clone size: .; J gene: TRBJ2-7; CDR3 protein: CASGRGRAYEQYF; CDR3 DNA: TGTGCCTCCGGTCGAGGGAGGGCCTACGAGCAGTACTTC
D gene: TRBD1; V gene: TRBV28; clone size: .; J gene: TRBJ1-2; CDR3 protein: CASSGDRDGYTF; CDR3 DNA: TGTGCCAGCAGCGGCGACAGGGATGGCTACACCTTC
D gene: .; V gene: TRBV5-4; clone size: few; J gene: TRBJ1-4; CDR3 protein: CASSGPPRSAGKLFF; CDR3 DNA: TGTGCCAGCAGCGGGCCCCCAAGGTCGGCTGGAAAACTGTTTTTT
D gene: .; V gene: TRBV28; clone size: few; J gene: TRBJ2-5; CDR3 protein: CASSGGRRETQYF; CDR3 DNA: TGTGCCAGCAGTGGAGGGCGCCGAGAGACCCAGTACTTC
D gene: .; V gene: TRBV6-5; clone size: few; J gene: TRBJ2-1; CDR3 protein: CASSYRPYNEQFF; CDR3 DNA: TGTGCCAGCAGTTACCGTCCCTACAATGAGCAGTTCTTC
D gene: .; V gene: TRBV5-1; clone size: .; J gene: TRBJ2-2; CDR3 protein: CASSPGLLANTGELFF; CDR3 DNA: TGCGCCAGCAGCCCGGGACTCTTGGCGAACACCGGGGAGCTGTTTTTT
D gene: .; V gene: TRBV7-6; clone size: .; J gene: TRBJ2-3; CDR3 protein: CASSLFRQVGDTQYF; CDR3 DNA: TGTGCCAGCAGCTTATTTAGGCAGGTGGGAGATACGCAGTATTTT
D gene: .; V gene: TRBV28; clone size: .; J gene: TRBJ2-3; CDR3 protein: CASSLPASTDTQYF; CDR3 DNA: TGTGCCAGCAGTTTACCCGCGAGCACAGATACGCAGTATTTT
D gene: .; V gene: TRBV9; clone size: few; J gene: TRBJ2-7; CDR3 protein: CASSAASTTYEQYF; CDR3 DNA: TGTGCCAGCAGCGCCGCTAGTACCACCTACGAGCAGTACTTC
D gene: .; V gene: TRBV30; clone size: .; J gene: TRBJ1-1; CDR3 protein: CAWSVRRGNTEAFF; CDR3 DNA: TGTGCCTGGAGTGTACGTAGGGGCAACACTGAAGCTTTCTTT